This is a list of T cell receptor beta chains from one sample in a study of immune evolution from preneoplasia to lung adenocarcinoma. This table comes from immunoSEQ multiplex PCR, and its TCRdb copy is limited to in-frame clones, with some not included. The sample holds tens of thousands of clones, about 80% seen once. The specimen sequenced was FFPE invasive lung adenocarcinoma tissue. All receptors derive from a person in their sixties with lung adenocarcinoma. CDR3s include the opening cysteine and the closing phenylalanine or tryptophan. A D gene is named only where the DNA matches it firmly. The size field is filled for only some rows; it gives once, few, many or a size class.

CDR3nt	CDR3aa	abundance	v_gene	j_gene	d_gene
TGTGCCAGCAGCTTGGACCTAGGCTACGAGCAGTACTTC	CASSLDLGYEQYF	-	TRBV5-4	TRBJ2-7	-
TGCGCCAGCAGCCTGGGGCTAGATGATGAGCAGTTCTTC	CASSLGLDDEQFF	-	TRBV5-1	TRBJ2-1	-
TGTGCCAGCAGCCAAGGACAGGGGTGGTACAATGAGCAGTTCTTC	CASSQGQGWYNEQFF	few	TRBV27	TRBJ2-1	TRBD1
TGTGCCAGCAAACCAGGGACAGGTTACACCGGGGAGCTGTTTTTT	CASKPGTGYTGELFF	medium-sized	TRBV5-6	TRBJ2-2	TRBD1
TGCAGCGTTGCCCCGGGGGGGAATTATGGCTACACCTTC	CSVAPGGNYGYTF	-	TRBV29-1	TRBJ1-2	-
TGTGCCAGCAGGCCACAGGGACAGTCTTACAATGAGCAGTTCTTC	CASRPQGQSYNEQFF	-	TRBV7-2	TRBJ2-1	TRBD1
TGTGCCAGTAGTGCGGACAGGGGTACAGGGGCCAACGTCCTGACTTTC	CASSADRGTGANVLTF	-	TRBV19	TRBJ2-6	TRBD1
TGTGCCAGCAGTGACTCTGTGCGGGCCTCCTACAATGAGCAGTTCTTC	CASSDSVRASYNEQFF	-	TRBV6-4	TRBJ2-1	-
TGTGCCAGCAGGGAAGGACGGATGAACACTGAAGCTTTCTTT	CASREGRMNTEAFF	few	TRBV6-6	TRBJ1-1	-
TGTGCCTCGAACCCGGCTAATCAAAACACCATATATTTT	CASNPANQNTIYF	-	TRBV19	TRBJ1-3	-
TGTGCCTGGAGTGTGAGGGGCAATGAGCAGTTCTTC	CAWSVRGNEQFF	-	TRBV30	TRBJ2-1	-
TGTGCCAGCAGTCCCACCCGGGACAGGGTGTCCTACGAGCAGTACTTC	CASSPTRDRVSYEQYF	-	TRBV6-6	TRBJ2-7	TRBD1
TGCAGCGTTGGCGGGACAGGGAATCGCGAGCAGTACTTC	CSVGGTGNREQYF	-	TRBV29-1	TRBJ2-7	TRBD1
TGTGCCAGCTCGAAAAAAGAGACCCAGTACTTC	CASSKKETQYF	once	TRBV19	TRBJ2-5	-
TGCGCCAGCAGCGACGGGGGGCTGGCAGATACGCAGTATTTT	CASSDGGLADTQYF	few	TRBV10-1	TRBJ2-3	-
TGTGCCTGGAGTGTACTATCAGGAGGCTATGGCTACACCTTC	CAWSVLSGGYGYTF	-	TRBV30	TRBJ1-2	-
TGTGCCAGCAGCTTATATGACACAGGGGGCACGGGCAATCAGCCCCAGCATTTT	CASSLYDTGGTGNQPQHF	few	TRBV7-2	TRBJ1-5	TRBD1